The 30 T cell receptor beta chains reported below all come from one sample, sequenced in a study of cytomegalovirus exposure and HLA in healthy donors. This PCR relied on a set of 60 Vbeta primers and 13 Jbeta primers. Using immunoSEQ multiplex PCR, the repertoire was profiled, and TCRdb retains in-frame clones only, with some absent. This sample's table has about 200,000 clones. Sequencing input: PBMCs. The receptors shown here come from a young man in good health and CMV-seronegative.

The rearrangement links TRBV5-1 to TRBJ2-2; D unclear. Looked up from germline, CDR1 is SGHRS and CDR2 is YFSETQ. CDR3 length: 14 residues. The V end was cut by 4 bases, the J end by 0 bases, with 7 bases between. CDR3: CASSLPANTGELFF. CDR3 nucleotides: TGCGCCAGCAGCCTTCCCGCGAACACCGGGGAGCTGTTTTTT.

V is TRBV5-1 and J is TRBJ2-1; perhaps TRBD2 as D (5 bases). Germline-derived CDR1 and CDR2 are SGHRS and YFSETQ. Trimming took 2 bases from V and 8 from J, leaving 14 bases between them. The CDR3 contains 14 residues. Written as DNA, the CDR3 is TGCGCCAGCAGCTTCTCTGGGCAGGAGGATGAGCAGTTCTTC. As protein: CASSFSGQEDEQFF.

The J gene is TRBJ2-7, the V gene TRBV6-1, with D perhaps matching TRBD1 (5 bases). The V gene's germline CDR1 is MNHNS and CDR2 SASEGT. V lost 4 bases and J lost 1, with 8 bases in between. The CDR3 contains 13 residues. In DNA, the CDR3 is TGTGCCAGCAGTGCCAGGGAATCCTACGAGCAGTACTTC. Translating gives CASSARESYEQYF.

The chain combines TRBV25-1 with TRBJ1-2; TRBD1 matches 7 bases. V lost 7 bases and J lost 6; bases outside the gene matches: 8. CDR3 length: 13 residues. CDR1 is MGHDK, CDR2 SYGVNS, per germline. The chain's CDR3 is CASTNQGEHGYTF. DNA for the CDR3: TGTGCCAGCACCAACCAGGGGGAGCATGGCTACACCTTC.

As concerns this clone: Relative to the germline gene, one junction end is altered; a read error may explain this. The DNA of the CDR3 is TGCGCCAGCAGCGGACAGGTTCAGGACGAGCAGTACTTC. The encoded protein is CASSGQVQDEQYF. The genes are TRBV6-5 and TRBJ2-7; the match to TRBD1 covers 7 bases. The V gene's germline CDR1 is MNHEY and CDR2 SVGAGI. This CDR3 is built from 13 residues.

The chain couples TRBV19 to TRBJ1-1; D remains ambiguous. V was shortened by 3 bases and J by 0 bases, with 2 bases between the two germline ends. Germline V gene sequence: CDR1 LNHDA, CDR2 SQIVND (reference sequence). The CDR3 contains 12 residues. The CDR3 region is CASSILNTEAFF. The DNA for the CDR3 is TGTGCCAGTAGTATCTTGAACACTGAAGCTTTCTTT.

This chain connects TRBV9 to TRBJ2-1, with TRBD1 as a possible D gene (6 bases). Trimming stripped 0 bases from V and 2 bases from J, with 9 bases between. The CDR3 consists of 15 residues. Germline V lookup: CDR1 SGDLS, CDR2 YYNGEE. For the CDR3, the DNA is TGTGCCAGCAGCGTAGGACAGGCCGCCTACAATGAGCAGTTCTTC. Translation gives CASSVGQAAYNEQFF.

The J gene is TRBJ2-7, the V gene TRBV5-1, with 10 bases matching TRBD2. The CDR3 spans 16 residues. V shed 0 bases and J 4 bases; nucleotides not matched to a gene: 7. Germline lookup yields CDR1 SGHRS and CDR2 YFSETQ. The CDR3 nucleotides read TGCGCCAGCAGCTTGGCCGCACAGCGGGAGGGATACGAGCAGTACTTC. It codes for CASSLAAQREGYEQYF.

The chain is built from TRBV5-4 and TRBJ2-5; D is uncertain. The germline gives CDR1 SGHNT, CDR2 YYREEE (reference sequence). Trimming removed 6 bases at V and 5 bases at J, with 17 bases between. The CDR3 has 14 amino acids. CDR3 sequence (DNA): TGTGCCAGCACCGATTCTAGGCGTCTGGAGACCCAGTACTTC. It translates to CASTDSRRLETQYF. The full variable domain, rest sourced from reference TRBV5-4 and TRBJ2-5, is ETGVTQSPTHLIKTRGQQVTLRCSSQSGHNTVSWYQQALGQGPQFIFQYYREEENGRGNFPPRFSGLQFPNYSSELNVNALELDDSALYLCASTDSRRLETQYFGPGTRLLVL.

V gene TRBV5-1 combines with J gene TRBJ2-7; tentatively, D is TRBD2 (7 bases). CDR1 is SGHRS, CDR2 YFSETQ, per germline. The CDR3 sequence is 18 residues long. V was clipped by 1 base and J by 0 bases, with 20 bases between them. CDR3 DNA sequence: TGCGCCAGCAGCTTGCGATCCGTGGGGGGGACAATCTCCTACGAGCAGTACTTC. This sequence encodes CASSLRSVGGTISYEQYF.

The rearrangement uses TRBV19 and TRBJ2-7, with TRBD2 matching over 8 bases. After removal of 6 bases from V and 0 bases from J, the junction contained 4 bases not matched to a gene. Germline loops: CDR1 LNHDA, CDR2 SQIVND (reference sequence). The CDR3 extends over 14 amino acids. CDR3 in DNA: TGTGCCAGTAGAAAAAGCGGGAGCTCCTACGAGCAGTACTTC. This translates into CASRKSGSSYEQYF.

The chain is built from TRBV7-6 and TRBJ1-1; 7 nucleotides line up with TRBD1. J gave up 3 bases and V 3 bases, and 7 bases lay outside the gene matches. Per the germline V gene, CDR1 is SGHVS and CDR2 is FNYEAQ. CDR3 length: 15 residues. The CDR3 region has the DNA TGTGCCAGCAGCTTTCCACAGGGGAGTGACACTGAAGCTTTCTTT. Translating gives CASSFPQGSDTEAFF.

The chain employs TRBV6-6 and TRBJ1-3, with TRBD1 identical over 8 bases. CDR1 is MNHNY and CDR2 is SVGAGI in the germline V gene (reference sequence). The V and J ends lost 7 bases and 0 bases, in that order; junction bases with no gene match: 5. The CDR3 spans 15 residues. The CDR3 nucleotides read TGTGCCAGCACCGACAGGGGCCTCTCTGGAAACACCATATATTTT. The encoded protein is CASTDRGLSGNTIYF.

The chain recombines TRBV30 with TRBJ1-2; TRBD1 matches at 8 bases. Germline V gives CDR1 GTSNPN, CDR2 SVGIG (reference sequence). The CDR3 is 16 amino acids. The trim removed 0 bases at V and 7 bases at J, leaving 13 bases unmatched. The CDR3 sequence is CAWSVRGQVIFGGYTF. The CDR3 DNA reads as TGTGCCTGGAGTGTACGGGGACAGGTTATTTTTGGTGGCTACACCTTC.

This chain joins TRBV19 and TRBJ1-5, with 10 bases that match TRBD1. The germline gives CDR1 LNHDA, CDR2 SQIVND (reference sequence). The V segment lost 4 bases and the J segment 3 bases; nucleotides outside the gene matches: 3. The CDR3 runs to 15 residues. CDR3 sequence reads: CASSKGTGVNQPQHF. In nucleotides, the CDR3 is TGTGCCAGTAGTAAGGGGACAGGGGTCAATCAGCCCCAGCATTTT.

The V gene is TRBV6-1, the J gene TRBJ2-7, with 8 bases identical to TRBD1. Germline lookup yields CDR1 MNHNS and CDR2 SASEGT. The CDR3 runs to 14 residues. Losses at the gene ends were 4 bases for V and 4 bases for J; bases not matched to a gene: 6. DNA of the CDR3: TGTGCCAGCAGTGTGGGCCAGGGGGCTTACGAGCAGTACTTC. Translated, it gives CASSVGQGAYEQYF.

The chain links TRBV28 to TRBJ2-7; 7 bases agree with TRBD2. J was trimmed by 2 bases and V by 1 base; bases with no gene match: 5. This CDR3 has 15 residues. Germline lookup yields CDR1 MDHEN and CDR2 SYDVKM. CDR3 DNA: TGTGCCAGCAGTTTATCGCTAGCGGTTGCCTACGAGCAGTACTTC. Its protein product is CASSLSLAVAYEQYF.

V gene TRBV7-2 combines with J gene TRBJ2-2; D remains ambiguous. Between the trimmed V and J ends, which lost 1 base and 7 bases, there was a span of 4 bases. CDR1 is SGHTA, CDR2 FQGNSA, per germline. The CDR3 sequence is 12 residues long. DNA for the CDR3: TGTGCCAGCAGCTTAGGGAGCGGGGAGCTGTTTTTT. Amino acid sequence: CASSLGSGELFF.

The chain uses TRBV11-2 and TRBJ1-6; D is ambiguous. V was shortened by 6 bases and J by 0 bases, with 15 bases between the two germline ends. The CDR3 consists of 17 residues. Looked up from germline, CDR1 is SGHAT and CDR2 is FQNNGV. The CDR3 region is CASRSASAGSYNSPLHF. In DNA form, the CDR3 reads TGTGCCAGCAGATCTGCCTCGGCGGGCTCCTATAATTCACCCCTCCACTTT. The complete variable domain, with remaining parts taken from reference TRBV11-2 and TRBJ1-6, reads EAGVAQSPRYKIIEKRQSVAFWCNPISGHATLYWYQQILGQGPKLLIQFQNNGVVDDSQLPKDRFSAERLKGVDSTLKIQPAKLEDSAVYLCASRSASAGSYNSPLHFGNGTRLTVT.

The rearrangement links TRBV27 to TRBJ2-7; D might be TRBD2 (6 bases). This CDR3 has 16 amino acids. With 5 bases removed from V and 6 bases from J, the gap between germline ends came to 23 bases. The V gene's germline CDR1 is MNHEY and CDR2 SMNVEV (reference sequence). The CDR3 here is CASSPVGGIRVGEQYF. DNA of the CDR3: TGTGCCAGCAGTCCCGTCGGGGGAATTCGGGTAGGCGAGCAGTACTTC.

The chain recombines TRBV14 with TRBJ1-2; weak D call: TRBD1 (5 bases). The length of the CDR3 is 14 residues. Trimming removed 5 bases from V and 2 bases from J, with 12 bases in between. Per the germline V gene, CDR1 is SGHDN and CDR2 is FVKESK. The CDR3: CASSRSPGNYGYTF. In DNA form, the CDR3 reads TGTGCCAGCAGCAGATCCCCAGGGAACTATGGCTACACCTTC.

The rearrangement joins TRBV7-9 to TRBJ1-5; unclear D gene. The CDR3 consists of 15 residues. Germline lookup yields CDR1 SEHNR and CDR2 FQNEAQ (reference sequence). The V end was cut by 4 bases, the J end by 1 base, with 11 bases between. The CDR3 bases are TGTGCCAGCAGCTCGCCAGGCAACAGCAATCAGCCCCAGCATTTT. This sequence encodes CASSSPGNSNQPQHF.

The chain has TRBV21-1 and TRBJ2-1; TRBD2 is the table's D call, not checked against the DNA. TRBV21-1 is a pseudogene locus. The CDR3 extends over 20 amino acids. The CDR3 nucleotides read TGTGCCAGCAGCGCCAGGTCAGGCGAAAATGGACTAGCGGGAGACAATGAGCAGTTCTTC. Protein: CASSARSGENGLAGDNEQFF.

This CDR3 reads CASRTGVLDEQYF. DNA for the CDR3: TGTGCCAGCAGGACAGGAGTCCTAGACGAGCAGTACTTC. This rearrangement joins TRBV28 to TRBJ2-7; the D gene is possibly TRBD1 (6 bases). V was pared by 6 bases and J by 5 bases, with 14 bases between. The CDR3 has 13 amino acids. CDR1 MDHEN and CDR2 SYDVKM come from the germline V gene.

The rearrangement uses TRBV13 and TRBJ2-3; a weak D match, TRBD2 (5 bases). Trimming took off 1 base at V and 0 bases at J, with 11 bases between the two ends. Per germline, CDR1 PRHDT and CDR2 FYEKMQ (reference sequence). There are 16 residues in the CDR3. The CDR3 DNA follows: TGTGCCAGCAGCTTAGCCCGGGGATCTAGCACAGATACGCAGTATTTT. As protein: CASSLARGSSTDTQYF.

The genes are TRBV25-1 and TRBJ1-1; 7 nucleotides match TRBD1. The CDR3 spans 14 residues. V was clipped by 4 bases and J by 0 bases; unmatched bases: 2. Germline loops: CDR1 MGHDK, CDR2 SYGVNS. The CDR3 region is CASSVGTVNTEAFF. The CDR3 nucleotides are TGTGCCAGCAGTGTCGGGACAGTGAACACTGAAGCTTTCTTT.

The CDR3 DNA is TGTGCCAGCAGTTACGCCGACAGGTACCAAGAGACCCAGTACTTC. This translates into CASSYADRYQETQYF. This chain links TRBV6-5 with TRBJ2-5, with D possibly matching TRBD1 (6 bases). This CDR3 comprises 15 residues. Germline CDR1 reads MNHEY; CDR2 reads SVGAGI. The germline V and J ends were trimmed by 2 bases and 0 bases, with 10 bases remaining between them.

The chain links TRBV6-5 to TRBJ1-5; D unclear. The CDR3 has 15 residues. CDR1 and CDR2 from the germline V gene are MNHEY and SVGAGI. Between the trimmed V and J ends, which lost 0 bases and 1 base, there was a span of 7 bases. The CDR3 region has the DNA TGTGCCAGCAGTTACTCGTCGGTAAGCAATCAGCCCCAGCATTTT. Translating it yields CASSYSSVSNQPQHF.

The chain recombines TRBV7-2 with TRBJ1-2; D is possibly TRBD1 (5 bases). This CDR3 has 14 amino acids. The ends were cut back, 5 bases at V and 8 bases at J, with 18 bases in the middle. Germline CDR1 reads SGHTA; CDR2 reads FQGNSA. CDR3: CASSATGGVRGYTF. DNA of the CDR3: TGTGCCAGCAGCGCCACCGGGGGGGTTCGGGGCTACACCTTC.

V usage is TRBV11-2 and J usage is TRBJ2-3; 8 bases agree with TRBD1. Losses at the gene ends were 1 base for V and 2 bases for J; bases not matched to a gene: 2. This CDR3 comprises 15 residues. CDR1 is SGHAT and CDR2 is FQNNGV in the germline V gene. Here the CDR3 reads CASSLGTGTTDTQYF. CDR3 coding DNA: TGTGCCAGCAGCTTAGGGACAGGGACCACAGATACGCAGTATTTT. Together with reference TRBV11-2 and TRBJ2-3, the CDR3 gives the full variable domain: EAGVAQSPRYKIIEKRQSVAFWCNPISGHATLYWYQQILGQGPKLLIQFQNNGVVDDSQLPKDRFSAERLKGVDSTLKIQPAKLEDSAVYLCASSLGTGTTDTQYFGPGTRLTVL.